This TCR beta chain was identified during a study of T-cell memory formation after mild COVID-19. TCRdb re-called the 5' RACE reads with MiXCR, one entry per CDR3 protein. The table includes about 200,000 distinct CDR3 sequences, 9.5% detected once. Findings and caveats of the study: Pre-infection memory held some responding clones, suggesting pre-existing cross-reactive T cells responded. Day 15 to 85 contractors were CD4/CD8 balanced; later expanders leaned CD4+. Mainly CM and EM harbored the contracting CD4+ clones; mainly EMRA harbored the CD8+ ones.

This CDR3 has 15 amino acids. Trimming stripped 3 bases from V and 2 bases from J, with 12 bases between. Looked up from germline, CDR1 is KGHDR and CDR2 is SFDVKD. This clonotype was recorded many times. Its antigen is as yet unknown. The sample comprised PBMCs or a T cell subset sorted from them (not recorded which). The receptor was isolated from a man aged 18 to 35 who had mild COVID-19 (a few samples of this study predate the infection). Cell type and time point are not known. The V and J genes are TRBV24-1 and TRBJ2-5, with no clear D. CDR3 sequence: CATSDPGDFQETQYF. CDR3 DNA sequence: TGTGCCACCAGTGATCCCGGCGACTTTCAAGAGACCCAGTACTTC.